This T cell receptor beta chain originates from a study of cytomegalovirus exposure and HLA in healthy donors. This CDR3 is 18 amino acids long. CDR1 SGHTA and CDR2 FQGNSA come from the germline V gene. V lost 1 base, J lost 2 bases, and 8 bases stayed unmatched. The PCR used 60 Vbeta and 13 Jbeta primers. Only in-frame clones appear in the TCRdb table, and some are missing; sequencing was by immunoSEQ multiplex PCR. The sample has 150,000 to 250,000 clones, 82% seen once; the top ten hold about 0.094%. The receptor was derived from a boy between 2 and 10 years old in good health and CMV-seronegative. The chain carries TRBV7-2 and TRBJ2-7, with 13 bases fitting TRBD2. Specimen: PBMCs. The CDR3 DNA sequence: TGTGCCAGCAGCTTAGAACTAGCGGGGGGGCGAAATCCCTACGAGCAGTACTTC. Residues: CASSLELAGGRNPYEQYF.